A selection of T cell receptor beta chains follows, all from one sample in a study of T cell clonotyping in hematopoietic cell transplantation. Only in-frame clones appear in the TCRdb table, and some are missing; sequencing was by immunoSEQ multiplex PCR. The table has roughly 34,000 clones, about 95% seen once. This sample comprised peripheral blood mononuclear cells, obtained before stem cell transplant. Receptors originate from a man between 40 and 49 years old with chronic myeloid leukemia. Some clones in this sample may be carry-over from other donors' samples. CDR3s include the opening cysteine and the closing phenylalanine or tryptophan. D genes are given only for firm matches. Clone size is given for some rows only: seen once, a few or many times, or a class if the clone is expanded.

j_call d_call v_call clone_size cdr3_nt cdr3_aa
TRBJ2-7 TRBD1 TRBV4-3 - TGCGCCAGCAGCCCTGCACCCGGGACAGGGGAGTACGAGCAGTACTTC CASSPAPGTGEYEQYF
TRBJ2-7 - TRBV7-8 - TGTGCCAGCAGCTTCAGACAGGGAGGCTACGAGCAGTACTTC CASSFRQGGYEQYF
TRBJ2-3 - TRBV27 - TGTGCCAGCACCCTAAGGGGGGCAGGGGGGTCCTCAGATACGCAGTATTTT CASTLRGAGGSSDTQYF
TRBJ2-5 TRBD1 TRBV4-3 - TGCGCCAGCAGCCAAACTGGGGGGACAGGGAGGTTTGGGGGAGAGACCCAGTACTTC CASSQTGGTGRFGGETQYF
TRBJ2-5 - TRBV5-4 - TGTGCCAGCAGCGTCGTACCAGAAGCGAAGACCCAGTACTTC CASSVVPEAKTQYF
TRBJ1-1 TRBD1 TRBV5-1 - TGCGCCAGCAGCTTGGAAGGGGGCCGGAACACTGAAGCTTTCTTT CASSLEGGRNTEAFF
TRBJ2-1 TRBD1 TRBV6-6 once TGTGCCAGCAGTTATAGGGGACAGTTTTTCGATGAGCAGTTCTTC CASSYRGQFFDEQFF
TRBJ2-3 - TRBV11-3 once TGTGCCAGCAGCTTAGGACCACTTGCGGATACGCAGTATTTT CASSLGPLADTQYF
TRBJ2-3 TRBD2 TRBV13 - TGTGCCAGCAGCTTGCGCGGGGGGTTACTCACAGATACGCAGTATTTT CASSLRGGLLTDTQYF
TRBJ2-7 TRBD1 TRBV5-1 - TGCGCCAGCAGCATATTAGGACAGGGAAACGAGCAGTACTTC CASSILGQGNEQYF
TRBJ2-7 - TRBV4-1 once TGCGCCAGCAGCCAAGAAAGAGACCGGCAGCAGTACTTC CASSQERDRQQYF
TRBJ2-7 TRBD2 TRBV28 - TGTGCCAGCAGTTTAAGGACTAGCGGTTTATACGAGCAGTACTTC CASSLRTSGLYEQYF
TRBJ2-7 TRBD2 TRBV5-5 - TGTGCCAGCAGCTTGGCTAGGACTAGCGGCAGCTCCTACGAGCAGTACTTC CASSLARTSGSSYEQYF
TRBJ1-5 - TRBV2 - TGTGCCAGCAGTGATCGGAGTAGCAATCAGCCCCAGCATTTT CASSDRSSNQPQHF
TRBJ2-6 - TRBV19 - TGTGCCAGTACTATAGATGGGGCCAACGTCCTGACTTTC CASTIDGANVLTF
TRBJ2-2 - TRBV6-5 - TGTGCCAGCAGCACAGAGAACACCGGGGAGCTGTTTTTT CASSTENTGELFF
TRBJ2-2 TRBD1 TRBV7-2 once TGTGCCAGCAGCCCAACGACAGGGAACGGGGAGCTGTTTTTT CASSPTTGNGELFF
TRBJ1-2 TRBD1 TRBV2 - TGTGCCAGCAGCCTGACAGGGGAGAACTATGGCTACACCTTC CASSLTGENYGYTF
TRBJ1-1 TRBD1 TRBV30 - TGTGCCTGGAGGGGTTGGACAGGGAACACTGAAGCTTTCTTT CAWRGWTGNTEAFF
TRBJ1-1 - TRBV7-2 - TGTGCCAGCAGCCCCGCCCCCCAGGGGCGGACTGAAGCTTTCTTT CASSPAPQGRTEAFF
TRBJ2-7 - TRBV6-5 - TGTGCCAGCAGTTACTCGAGTAGCGGCGAGCAGTACTTC CASSYSSSGEQYF
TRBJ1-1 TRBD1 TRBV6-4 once TGTGCCAGCAGTGATACCGGGACAGCGAACACTGAAGCTTTCTTT CASSDTGTANTEAFF
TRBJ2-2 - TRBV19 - TGTGCCAGTAGTATACAGGGTACCGGGGAGCTGTTTTTT CASSIQGTGELFF
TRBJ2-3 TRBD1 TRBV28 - TGTGCCAGCAGTCCGGACAGGGCTAGTACAGATACGCAGTATTTT CASSPDRASTDTQYF
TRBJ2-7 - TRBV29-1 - TGCAGCGTGTCCAGGGAAAAGCAGTACTTC CSVSREKQYF
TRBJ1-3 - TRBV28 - TGTGCCAGCAGTTTAGGGCATCTAAATGGAAACACCATATATTTT CASSLGHLNGNTIYF
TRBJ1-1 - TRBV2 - TGTGCCAGCAGCCCTGGACACAACACTGAAGCTTTCTTT CASSPGHNTEAFF
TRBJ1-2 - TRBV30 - TGTGCCTGGAGTGTAGGGAGATATTATGGCTACACCTTC CAWSVGRYYGYTF
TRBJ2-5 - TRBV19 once TGTGCCAGTAGTACCACCGCGGGTCAGTCCCAGTACTTC CASSTTAGQSQYF
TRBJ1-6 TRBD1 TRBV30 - TGTGCCTGGAGGACAGGGTACAATTCACCCCTCCACTTT CAWRTGYNSPLHF
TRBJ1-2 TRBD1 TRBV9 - TGTGCCAGCAGCGGTAGTGAGAAGGGGGCCCAAGCTAACTATGGCTACACCTTC CASSGSEKGAQANYGYTF
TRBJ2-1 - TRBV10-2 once TGCGCCAGCAGTCGAGGGAAAGTCGATGAGCAGTTCTTC CASSRGKVDEQFF